The count of the clone carrying this T cell receptor beta chain is one. This sample was included in a study of shared clonotypes between healthy human individuals. TCRdb's copy holds only in-frame clones and misses some; the assay was immunoSEQ multiplex PCR. The sample carries approximately 2,000,000 clones, under 95% recorded once. Germline loops: CDR1 KGHSH, CDR2 LQKENI. The V end lost 3 bases, the J end lost 3 bases, and 16 bases lay between the germline ends. The CDR3 spans 16 residues. The sequence was collected from a man aged 18 to 29 in good health. Some clones in this sample may be carry-over from other donors' samples. The rearrangement joins TRBV18 to TRBJ2-3; D possibly corresponds to TRBD2 (7 bases). Material: naive CD4+ T cells from PBMCs. The subset here: CD45RA+ positively selected. The CDR3 here is CASSPWLGGQTDTQYF. The DNA of the CDR3 is TGTGCCAGCTCACCCTGGCTCGGGGGGCAAACAGATACGCAGTATTTT. The whole variable domain, remainder taken from reference TRBV18 and TRBJ2-3, is NAGVMQNPRHLVRRRGQEARLRCSPMKGHSHVYWYRQLPEEGLKFMVYLQKENIIDESGMPKERFSAEFPKEGPSILRIQQVVRGDSAAYFCASSPWLGGQTDTQYFGPGTRLTVL.